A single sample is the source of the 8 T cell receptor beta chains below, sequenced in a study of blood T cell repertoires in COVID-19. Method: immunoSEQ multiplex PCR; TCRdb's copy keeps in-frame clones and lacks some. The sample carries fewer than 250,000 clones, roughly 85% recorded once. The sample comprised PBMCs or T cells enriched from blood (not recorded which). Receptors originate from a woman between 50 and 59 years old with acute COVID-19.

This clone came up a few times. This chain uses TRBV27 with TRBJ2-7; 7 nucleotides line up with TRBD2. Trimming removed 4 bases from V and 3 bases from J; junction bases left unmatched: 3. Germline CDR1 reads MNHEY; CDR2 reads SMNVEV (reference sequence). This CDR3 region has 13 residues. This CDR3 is CASSWGGNYEQYF. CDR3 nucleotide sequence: TGTGCCAGCAGTTGGGGAGGGAACTACGAGCAGTACTTC.

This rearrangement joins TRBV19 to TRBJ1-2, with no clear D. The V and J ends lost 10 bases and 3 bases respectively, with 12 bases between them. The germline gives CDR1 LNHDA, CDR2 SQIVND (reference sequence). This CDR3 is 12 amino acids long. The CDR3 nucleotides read TGTGCCACCACCGAGCTTCACTATGGCTACACCTTC. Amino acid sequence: CATTELHYGYTF.

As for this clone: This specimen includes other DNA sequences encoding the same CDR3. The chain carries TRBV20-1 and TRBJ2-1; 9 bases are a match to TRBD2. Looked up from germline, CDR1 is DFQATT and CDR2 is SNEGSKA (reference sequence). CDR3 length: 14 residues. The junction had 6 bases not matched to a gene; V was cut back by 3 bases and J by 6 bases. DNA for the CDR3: TGCAGTGCTAGTGGCGGGGGGGCTTTCAATGAGCAGTTCTTC. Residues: CSASGGGAFNEQFF.

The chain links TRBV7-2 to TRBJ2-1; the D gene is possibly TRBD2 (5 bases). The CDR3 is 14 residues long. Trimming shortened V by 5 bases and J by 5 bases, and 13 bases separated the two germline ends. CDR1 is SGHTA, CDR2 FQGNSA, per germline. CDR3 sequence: CASSASGVDNEQFF. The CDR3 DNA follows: TGTGCCAGCAGCGCGAGCGGCGTTGACAATGAGCAGTTCTTC.

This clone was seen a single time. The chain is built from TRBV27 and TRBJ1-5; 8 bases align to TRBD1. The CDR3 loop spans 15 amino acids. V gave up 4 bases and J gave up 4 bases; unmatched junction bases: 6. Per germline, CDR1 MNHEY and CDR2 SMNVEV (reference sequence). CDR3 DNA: TGTGCCAGCAGTTCGGACAGGGCTCAGAATCAGCCCCAGCATTTT. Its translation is CASSSDRAQNQPQHF.

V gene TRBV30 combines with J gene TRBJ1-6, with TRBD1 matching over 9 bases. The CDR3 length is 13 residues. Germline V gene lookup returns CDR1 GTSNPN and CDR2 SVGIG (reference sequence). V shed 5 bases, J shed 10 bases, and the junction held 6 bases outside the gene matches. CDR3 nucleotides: TGTGCCTGGCGACAGGGGGTTGGATCACCCCTCCACTTT. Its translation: CAWRQGVGSPLHF.

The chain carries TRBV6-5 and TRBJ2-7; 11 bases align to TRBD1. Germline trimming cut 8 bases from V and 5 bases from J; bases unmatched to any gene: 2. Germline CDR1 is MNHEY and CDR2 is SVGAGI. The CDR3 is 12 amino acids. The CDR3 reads CASGTGGNEQYF. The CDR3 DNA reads TGTGCCAGCGGGACAGGGGGTAACGAGCAGTACTTC.

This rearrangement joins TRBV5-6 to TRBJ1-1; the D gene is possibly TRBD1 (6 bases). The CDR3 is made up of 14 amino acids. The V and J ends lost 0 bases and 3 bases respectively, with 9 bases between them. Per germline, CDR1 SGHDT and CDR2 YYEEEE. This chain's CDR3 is CASSLGGLDTEAFF. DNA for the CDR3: TGTGCCAGCAGCTTGGGGGGGCTGGACACTGAAGCTTTCTTT.